A selection of T cell receptor beta chains follows, all from one sample in a study of STAT5B mutations in CD4+ large granular lymphocyte leukemia. Assay used: immunoSEQ multiplex PCR; TCRdb lists only in-frame clones, some missing. The sample consists of roughly 48,000 clones, about three quarters of them appearing once. The sequencing sample was made of CD4+ T cells from blood buffy coats. The source is a human donor in good health. Both conserved end residues are part of each CDR3. The D gene is left open where the match is weak. The listing skips clone size in some rows; elsewhere it reads once, few, many or a size class.

j_gene: TRBJ2-2; d_gene: -; v_gene: TRBV7-3; abundance: -; CDR3aa: CASSSSPSGTGELFF; CDR3nt: TGTGCCAGCAGCTCTAGCCCCAGTGGCACCGGGGAGCTGTTTTTT
j_gene: TRBJ1-2; d_gene: -; v_gene: TRBV4-2; abundance: -; CDR3aa: CASSQEGSRANYGYTF; CDR3nt: TGTGCCAGCAGCCAAGAGGGGAGTCGAGCTAACTATGGCTACACCTTC
j_gene: TRBJ1-1; d_gene: -; v_gene: TRBV14; abundance: -; CDR3aa: CASSQDPGQGNTEAFF; CDR3nt: TGTGCCAGCAGCCAAGATCCGGGTCAGGGCAACACTGAAGCTTTCTTT
j_gene: TRBJ1-2; d_gene: -; v_gene: TRBV7-9; abundance: few; CDR3aa: CASSPPGGANYGYTF; CDR3nt: TGTGCCAGCAGCCCCCCCGGGGGAGCTAACTATGGCTACACCTTC
j_gene: TRBJ2-3; d_gene: -; v_gene: TRBV28; abundance: -; CDR3aa: CASSSTAMQTDTQYF; CDR3nt: TGTGCCAGCAGTTCCACCGCTATGCAAACAGATACGCAGTATTTT
j_gene: TRBJ1-5; d_gene: -; v_gene: TRBV2; abundance: -; CDR3aa: CASSQGEKQPQHF; CDR3nt: TGTGCCAGCAGTCAAGGGGAGAAGCAGCCCCAGCATTTT
j_gene: TRBJ1-4; d_gene: -; v_gene: TRBV30; abundance: -; CDR3aa: CASRAETTNEKLFF; CDR3nt: TGTGCTTCCCGAGCCGAAACAACTAATGAAAAACTGTTTTTT
j_gene: TRBJ1-2; d_gene: -; v_gene: TRBV6-1; abundance: once; CDR3aa: CASSEARLFYGYTF; CDR3nt: TGTGCCAGCAGTGAAGCGAGGCTTTTCTATGGCTACACCTTC
j_gene: TRBJ2-5; d_gene: -; v_gene: TRBV5-8; abundance: few; CDR3aa: CASSSRGYGTQYF; CDR3nt: TGTGCCAGCAGCTCCAGGGGCTATGGGACCCAGTACTTC
j_gene: TRBJ1-5; d_gene: -; v_gene: TRBV28; abundance: -; CDR3aa: CASRATSNQPQHF; CDR3nt: TGTGCCAGCAGGGCTACTAGCAATCAGCCCCAGCATTTT
j_gene: TRBJ1-5; d_gene: TRBD1; v_gene: TRBV19; abundance: -; CDR3aa: CASSTGQGGWGNQPQHF; CDR3nt: TGTGCCAGTAGTACCGGACAGGGAGGATGGGGGAATCAGCCCCAGCATTTT
j_gene: TRBJ2-3; d_gene: -; v_gene: TRBV7-2; abundance: -; CDR3aa: CASSPLVGTDTQYF; CDR3nt: TGTGCCAGCAGCCCCCTCGTAGGCACAGATACGCAGTATTTT
j_gene: TRBJ2-7; d_gene: TRBD2; v_gene: TRBV25-1; abundance: -; CDR3aa: CASTPGLAGEQYF; CDR3nt: TGTGCCAGCACCCCGGGACTAGCGGGGGAGCAGTACTTC
j_gene: TRBJ1-1; d_gene: -; v_gene: TRBV18; abundance: -; CDR3aa: CASSPRDIRMNTEAFF; CDR3nt: TGTGCCAGCTCACCTCGGGACATCCGTATGAACACTGAAGCTTTCTTT
j_gene: TRBJ2-2; d_gene: TRBD2; v_gene: TRBV9; abundance: -; CDR3aa: CASSVAASGGTGELFF; CDR3nt: TGTGCCAGCAGCGTAGCGGCTAGCGGGGGCACCGGGGAGCTGTTTTTT
j_gene: TRBJ2-1; d_gene: TRBD2; v_gene: TRBV30; abundance: -; CDR3aa: CAWSRLAGGRRGNEQFF; CDR3nt: TGTGCCTGGAGTCGACTAGCGGGGGGACGTCGGGGGAATGAGCAGTTCTTC
j_gene: TRBJ1-4; d_gene: TRBD1; v_gene: TRBV5-4; abundance: -; CDR3aa: CASSLGTGGEKLFF; CDR3nt: TGTGCCAGCAGCTTAGGGACAGGGGGCGAAAAACTGTTTTTT
j_gene: TRBJ2-3; d_gene: TRBD2; v_gene: TRBV7-7; abundance: -; CDR3aa: CASSFGGGGDLQGTDTQYF; CDR3nt: TGTGCTAGCAGCTTTGGGGGCGGGGGGGATCTTCAGGGCACAGATACGCAGTATTTT
j_gene: TRBJ1-2; d_gene: -; v_gene: TRBV6-6; abundance: -; CDR3aa: CASMSLGALGYTF; CDR3nt: TGTGCCAGCATGTCCCTGGGGGCCCTTGGCTACACCTTC
j_gene: TRBJ2-3; d_gene: -; v_gene: TRBV7-2; abundance: -; CDR3aa: CASSPDSLGTDTQYF; CDR3nt: TGTGCCAGCAGTCCGGACAGTCTCGGCACAGATACGCAGTATTTT
j_gene: TRBJ2-1; d_gene: TRBD1; v_gene: TRBV5-1; abundance: -; CDR3aa: CASSLQGAEDEQFF; CDR3nt: TGCGCCAGCAGCTTACAGGGGGCTGAGGATGAGCAGTTCTTC
j_gene: TRBJ2-3; d_gene: TRBD2; v_gene: TRBV18; abundance: -; CDR3aa: CASSPTSGGDTQYF; CDR3nt: TGTGCCAGCTCACCAACTAGCGGGGGAGATACGCAGTATTTT